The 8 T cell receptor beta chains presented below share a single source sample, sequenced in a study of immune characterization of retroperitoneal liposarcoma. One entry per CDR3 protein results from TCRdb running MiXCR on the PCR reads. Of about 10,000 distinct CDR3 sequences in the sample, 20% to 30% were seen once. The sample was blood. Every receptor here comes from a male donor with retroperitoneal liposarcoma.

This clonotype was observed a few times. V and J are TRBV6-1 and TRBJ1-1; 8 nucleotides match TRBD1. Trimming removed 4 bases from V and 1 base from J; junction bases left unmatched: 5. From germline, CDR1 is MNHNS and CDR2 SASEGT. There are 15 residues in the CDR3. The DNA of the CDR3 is TGTGCCAGCAGTGGACAGGGGTGGGGGAACACTGAAGCTTTCTTT. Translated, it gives CASSGQGWGNTEAFF.

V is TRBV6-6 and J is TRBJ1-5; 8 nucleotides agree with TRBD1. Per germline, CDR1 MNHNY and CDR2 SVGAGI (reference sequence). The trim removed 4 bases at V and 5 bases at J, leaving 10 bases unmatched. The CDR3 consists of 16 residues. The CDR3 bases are TGTGCCAGCAGTTTCCGATCTGGACAGGGATATCAGCCCCAGCATTTT. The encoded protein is CASSFRSGQGYQPQHF.

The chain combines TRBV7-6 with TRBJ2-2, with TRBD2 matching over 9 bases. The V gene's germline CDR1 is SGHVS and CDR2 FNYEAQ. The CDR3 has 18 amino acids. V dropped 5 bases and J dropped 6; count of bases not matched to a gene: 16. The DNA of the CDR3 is TGTGCCAGCAGCCTAGGACCTACCGGGACTAGCTTCGCCGGGGAGCTGTTTTTT. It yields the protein CASSLGPTGTSFAGELFF.

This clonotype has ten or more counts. CDR3 amino acids: CASSLGGNIQYF. CDR3 nucleotide sequence: TGTGCCAGCAGCTTAGGAGGGAACATTCAGTACTTC. The J gene is TRBJ2-4, the V gene TRBV7-2; D is perhaps TRBD2 (5 bases). The CDR3 has 12 residues. Trimming shortened V by 1 base and J by 7 bases, and 5 bases separated the two germline ends. Germline assignment: CDR1 SGHTA and CDR2 FQGNSA.

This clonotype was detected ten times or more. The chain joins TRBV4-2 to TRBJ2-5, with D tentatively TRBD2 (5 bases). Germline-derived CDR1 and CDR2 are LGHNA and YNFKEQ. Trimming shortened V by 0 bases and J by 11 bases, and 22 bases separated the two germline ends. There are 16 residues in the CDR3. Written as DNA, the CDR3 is TGTGCCAGCAGCCAAGAACAGCCGGTGGTCGGGGATGAGCAGTACTTC. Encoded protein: CASSQEQPVVGDEQYF.

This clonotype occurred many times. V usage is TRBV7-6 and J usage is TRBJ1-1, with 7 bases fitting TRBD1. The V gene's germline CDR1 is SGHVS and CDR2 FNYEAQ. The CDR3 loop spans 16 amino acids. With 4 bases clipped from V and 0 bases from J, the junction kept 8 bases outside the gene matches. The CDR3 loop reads CASSSIRQGLNTEAFF. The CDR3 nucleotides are TGTGCCAGCAGCTCCATTCGACAGGGACTGAACACTGAAGCTTTCTTT.

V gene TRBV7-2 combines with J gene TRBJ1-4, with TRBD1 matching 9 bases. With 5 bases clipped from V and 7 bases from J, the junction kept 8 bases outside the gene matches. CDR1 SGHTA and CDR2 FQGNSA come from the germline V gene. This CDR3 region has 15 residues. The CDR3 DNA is TGTGCCAGCAGCCAAACACAGGGGGCCGGTGAAAAACTGTTTTTT. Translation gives CASSQTQGAGEKLFF.

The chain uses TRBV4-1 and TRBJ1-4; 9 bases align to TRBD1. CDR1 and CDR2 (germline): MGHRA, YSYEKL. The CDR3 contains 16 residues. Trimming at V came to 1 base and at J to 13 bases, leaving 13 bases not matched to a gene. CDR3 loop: CASSQGVGEQGAGLFF. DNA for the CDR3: TGCGCCAGCAGCCAAGGGGTAGGTGAACAGGGGGCCGGACTGTTTTTT.